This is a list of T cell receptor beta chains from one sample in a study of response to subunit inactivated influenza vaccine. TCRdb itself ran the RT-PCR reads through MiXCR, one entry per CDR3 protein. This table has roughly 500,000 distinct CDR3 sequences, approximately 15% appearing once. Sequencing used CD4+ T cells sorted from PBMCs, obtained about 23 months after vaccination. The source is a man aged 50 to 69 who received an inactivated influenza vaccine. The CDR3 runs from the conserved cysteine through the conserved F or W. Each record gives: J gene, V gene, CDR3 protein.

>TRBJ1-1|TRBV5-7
CATPCDTEAFF
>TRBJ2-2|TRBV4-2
CASSQAPGPDTGELFF
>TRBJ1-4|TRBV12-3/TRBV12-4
CASSRLMGTGGEKLFF
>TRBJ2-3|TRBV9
CASSVAPGRTDTQYF
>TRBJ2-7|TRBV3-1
CASSSGTSTGEQYF
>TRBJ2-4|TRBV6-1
CASSHGRLKNIQYF
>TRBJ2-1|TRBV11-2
CASSLDRVTSNEQFF
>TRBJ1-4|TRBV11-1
CASSSRVGQRGYNEKLFF
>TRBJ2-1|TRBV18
CASSPNGQINNEQFF
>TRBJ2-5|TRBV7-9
CASSLDQVQETQYF
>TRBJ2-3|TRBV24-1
CATSDTRTSGSTDTQYF
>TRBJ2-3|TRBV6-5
CASAGGRTQYF
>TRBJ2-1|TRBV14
CASSLGSGTGGDEQFF
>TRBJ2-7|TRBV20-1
CSASGQPRSYEQYF
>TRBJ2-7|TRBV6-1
CASREPGQPYEQYF
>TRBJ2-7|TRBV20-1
CSARDVTGVVHEQYF
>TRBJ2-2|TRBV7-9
CASNGDFSTGELFF
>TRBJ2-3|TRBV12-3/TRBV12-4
CAARRSTDTQYF
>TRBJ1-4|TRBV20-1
CSARGQGFEKLFF
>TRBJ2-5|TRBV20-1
CSASREETQYF
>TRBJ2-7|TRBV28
CASNLGDYEQYF
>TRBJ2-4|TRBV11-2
CASSLNPLGTDLAKNIQYF
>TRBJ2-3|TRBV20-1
CSARELGSTDTQYF
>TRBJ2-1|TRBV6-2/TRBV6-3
CASSYAGYSYNEQFF
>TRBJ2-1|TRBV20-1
CSARFGAGEQFF
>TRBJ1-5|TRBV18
CASSPFVGDQPQHF
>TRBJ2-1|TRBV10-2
CASSEGIPYNEQFF
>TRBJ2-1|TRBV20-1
CSAREAGGLGRNNEQFF
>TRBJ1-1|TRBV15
CATSSPGQANTEAFF
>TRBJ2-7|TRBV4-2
CASSQDMLAASYEQYF
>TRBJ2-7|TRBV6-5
CASSTEQGRNEQYF
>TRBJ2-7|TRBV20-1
CSAPGLAGSYEQYF
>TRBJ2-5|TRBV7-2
CASSLGRAETQYF
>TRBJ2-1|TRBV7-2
CASSGQGRIDEQFF
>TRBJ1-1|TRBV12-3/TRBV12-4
CASSLTRGVTEAFF
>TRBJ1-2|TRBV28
CASKLSLGRGGYTF
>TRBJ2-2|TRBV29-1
CSAGQFTGELFF
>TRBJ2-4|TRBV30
CAWSKGPNKNIQYF
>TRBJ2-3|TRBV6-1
CASSATHSEADTQYF
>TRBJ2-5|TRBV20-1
CSAPLAGMKETQYF
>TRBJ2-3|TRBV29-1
CSVLMLAVVTDTQYF
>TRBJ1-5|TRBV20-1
CSARSPDREFWLGNQPQHF
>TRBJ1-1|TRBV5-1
CASSPNEGWNTEAFF
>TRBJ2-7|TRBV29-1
CSVEGRQGANEQYF
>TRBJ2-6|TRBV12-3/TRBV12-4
CASSLRGSISSGANVLTF
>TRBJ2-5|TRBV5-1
CASSFMVGGPPETQYF
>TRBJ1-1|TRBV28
CASSTGTPGAFF
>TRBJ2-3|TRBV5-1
CASSDGSTDTQYF
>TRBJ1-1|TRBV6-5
CASSYSGQQMNTEAFF
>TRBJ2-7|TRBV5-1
CASSFGQGYSYEQYF